In its sample, the clone carrying this TCR beta chain was seen many times. Its antigen is as yet unknown. The data were taken from a study of T-cell memory formation after mild COVID-19. Points from the study as a whole: Some clones that responded turned up in pre-infection memory, which suggests that cross-reactive memory joined in.

TCRdb re-analysed the 5' RACE reads in MiXCR, keeping a single row per CDR3 protein. The sample includes 350,000 to 500,000 distinct CDR3 sequences, about 22% of them seen just once. The source of this sequence is an adult woman who had mild COVID-19 (a few samples of this study predate the infection). Cell type and time point are not known. Material for sequencing was PBMCs or a T cell subset sorted from them (not recorded which).

CDR3: CSARGTSGVHQETQYF. CDR3 DNA: TGCAGTGCTCGCGGGACTAGCGGGGTCCACCAAGAGACCCAGTACTTC. The rearrangement links TRBV20-1 to TRBJ2-5, with 13 bases identical to TRBD2. The CDR3 totals 16 residues. J gave up 0 bases and V 5 bases, and 6 bases lay outside the gene matches. CDR1 and CDR2 from the germline V gene are DFQATT and SNEGSKA (reference sequence).